This entry lists 12 T cell receptor beta chains sequenced from one sample in a study of control samples from healthy donors and cancer patients. Measured with immunoSEQ multiplex PCR; TCRdb has only the in-frame clones, and not every one. Among about 28,000 clones listed, about nine tenths were seen once. The sample comprised PBMCs. These receptor sequences come from a man in his fifties or sixties with lung cancer.

The chain recombines TRBV30 with TRBJ1-6; perhaps TRBD1 as D (5 bases). This CDR3 contains 16 residues. V gave up 1 base and J gave up 1 base, with 11 bases separating them. Germline V gene data show CDR1 as GTSNPN and CDR2 as SVGIG (reference sequence). The CDR3 sequence: CAWSARGLSYNSPLHF. For the CDR3, the DNA is TGTGCCTGGAGTGCGAGGGGTCTGTCCTATAATTCACCCCTCCACTTT.

This clone was seen just once. This chain joins TRBV5-1 and TRBJ2-1; D is ambiguous. The CDR3 has 14 residues. The V gene's germline CDR1 is SGHRS and CDR2 YFSETQ. V lost 4 bases to trimming and J lost 5 bases, with 13 bases between them. CDR3 amino acids: CASSEQAGDNEQFF. The CDR3 nucleotides are TGCGCCAGCAGCGAGCAGGCAGGAGACAATGAGCAGTTCTTC.

The rearrangement joins TRBV7-2 to TRBJ2-1; the D gene could be TRBD1 or TRBD2 (5 bases each). The germline V gene encodes CDR1 SGHTA and CDR2 FQGNSA. The CDR3 contains 15 residues. The ends were cut back, 0 bases at V and 4 bases at J, with 10 bases in the middle. The CDR3 DNA reads as TGTGCCAGCAGCTTAGCAGAGGGGAGATACAATGAGCAGTTCTTC. This sequence encodes CASSLAEGRYNEQFF.

CDR3 nucleotides: TGCGCCAGCAGTGAGGCTAGCGCAGATACGCAGTATTTT. As protein: CASSEASADTQYF. The chain has TRBV10-1 and TRBJ2-3; weak D call: TRBD2 (6 bases). V lost 2 bases and J lost 4, with 7 bases in between. CDR3 size: 13 residues. Germline lookup yields CDR1 WNHNN and CDR2 SYGVQD (reference sequence).

The V gene is TRBV30, the J gene TRBJ1-5; possibly TRBD1 for D (6 bases). Looked up from germline, CDR1 is GTSNPN and CDR2 is SVGIG (reference sequence). Trimming stripped 7 bases from V and 5 bases from J, with 15 bases between. This CDR3 region has 13 residues. CDR3 sequence reads: CASSTGGDQPQHF. The CDR3 DNA reads TGTGCCTCTTCGACAGGCGGGGATCAGCCCCAGCATTTT.

V gene TRBV10-3 combines with J gene TRBJ1-2; no firm D call. Trimming cost V 3 bases and J 2 bases, with 4 bases left between them. CDR1 ENHRY and CDR2 SYGVKD come from the germline V gene. The CDR3 has 12 amino acids. The chain's CDR3 is CAISEQNYGYTF. The DNA for the CDR3 is TGTGCCATCAGTGAACAAAACTATGGCTACACCTTC.

This rearrangement joins TRBV2 to TRBJ2-1; 8 bases are shared with TRBD1. The V gene end was trimmed by 4 bases and the J gene end by 8 bases; junction bases not matched to a gene: 7. The CDR3 has 14 residues. Per the germline V gene, CDR1 is SNHLY and CDR2 is FYNNEI. This CDR3 reads CASSVDRGWDEQFF. The CDR3 coding sequence is TGTGCCAGCAGTGTAGACAGGGGATGGGATGAGCAGTTCTTC.

The chain employs TRBV10-3 and TRBJ2-2; TRBD1 matches at 10 bases. V was pared by 7 bases and J by 1 base, with 3 bases of the junction left unmatched. The CDR3 totals 15 residues. From germline, CDR1 is ENHRY and CDR2 SYGVKD. The CDR3 loop is CAINGDRGNTGELFF. The CDR3 DNA is TGTGCCATCAACGGGGACAGGGGGAACACCGGGGAGCTGTTTTTT.

This chain joins TRBV12-3 or TRBV12-4 and TRBJ1-2; D perhaps matches TRBD1 (5 bases). The CDR3 sequence is 11 residues long. V was cut by 6 bases and J by 8 bases, with 10 bases left in between. For the CDR3, the DNA is TGTGCCAGCAGCCCGGACAAGGGCTACACCTTC. Its translation: CASSPDKGYTF.

The chain couples TRBV5-1 to TRBJ2-1; D is ambiguous. V lost 1 base to trimming and J lost 4 bases, with 9 bases between them. Germline lookup yields CDR1 SGHRS and CDR2 YFSETQ. The CDR3 covers 14 residues. DNA of the CDR3: TGCGCCAGCAGCTTGACAACGGTATACAATGAGCAGTTCTTC. Protein product: CASSLTTVYNEQFF.

CDR3 in DNA: TGCGCCAGCAGCTCGAACGCGGGGGGGCCTTACGAGCAGTACTTC. This encodes CASSSNAGGPYEQYF. The rearrangement joins TRBV5-1 to TRBJ2-7; 9 positions agree with TRBD2. In germline, CDR1 is SGHRS, CDR2 YFSETQ. Trimming cost V 3 bases and J 4 bases; bases outside gene matches: 8. The CDR3 loop spans 15 amino acids.

V is TRBV5-6 and J is TRBJ1-2; D possibly corresponds to TRBD1 (5 bases). This CDR3 region has 14 residues. CDR1 is SGHDT and CDR2 is YYEEEE in the germline V gene. V was trimmed by 4 bases and J by 3 bases, leaving 13 bases between them. CDR3 DNA sequence: TGTGCCAGCAGCACCGACAGTGACGACTATGGCTACACCTTC. Amino acids: CASSTDSDDYGYTF.